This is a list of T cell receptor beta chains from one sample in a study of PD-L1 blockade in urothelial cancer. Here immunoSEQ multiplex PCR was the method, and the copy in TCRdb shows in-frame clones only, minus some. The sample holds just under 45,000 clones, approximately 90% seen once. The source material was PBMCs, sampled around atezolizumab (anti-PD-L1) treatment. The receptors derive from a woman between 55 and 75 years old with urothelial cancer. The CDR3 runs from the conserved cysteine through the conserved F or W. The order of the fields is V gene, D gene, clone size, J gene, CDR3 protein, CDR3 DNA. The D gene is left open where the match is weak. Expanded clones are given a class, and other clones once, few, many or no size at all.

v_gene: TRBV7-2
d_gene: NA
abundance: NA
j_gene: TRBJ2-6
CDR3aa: CATKRVSGANVLTF
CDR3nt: TGTGCCACTAAGCGGGTCTCTGGGGCCAACGTCCTGACTTTC

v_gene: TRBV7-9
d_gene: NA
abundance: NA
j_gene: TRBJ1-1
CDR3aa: CASSPREGTALMEAFF
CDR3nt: TGTGCCAGCAGCCCGAGGGAGGGGACGGCGCTGATGGAAGCTTTCTTT

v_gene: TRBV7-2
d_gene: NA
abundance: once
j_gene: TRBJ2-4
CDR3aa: CASSLDSGSENIQYF
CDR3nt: TGTGCCAGCAGCTTAGATTCGGGATCAGAAAACATTCAGTACTTC

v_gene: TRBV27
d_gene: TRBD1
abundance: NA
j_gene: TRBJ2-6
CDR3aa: CASSLDRAGANVLTF
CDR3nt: TGTGCCAGCAGTCTCGACAGGGCTGGGGCCAACGTCCTGACTTTC

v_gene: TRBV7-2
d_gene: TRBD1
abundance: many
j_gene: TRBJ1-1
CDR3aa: CASSSVGTGGLNTEAFF
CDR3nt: TGTGCCAGCAGCTCAGTTGGGACAGGGGGTTTGAACACTGAAGCTTTCTTT

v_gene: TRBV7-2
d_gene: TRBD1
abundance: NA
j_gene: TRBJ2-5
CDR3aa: CASSDGTGWGETQYF
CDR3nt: TGTGCCAGCAGCGACGGGACAGGATGGGGGGAGACCCAGTACTTC

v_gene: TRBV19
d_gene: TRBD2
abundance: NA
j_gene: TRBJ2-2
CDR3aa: CASSIVSGRTGELFF
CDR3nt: TGTGCCAGTAGTATAGTTAGCGGGCGGACCGGGGAGCTGTTTTTT

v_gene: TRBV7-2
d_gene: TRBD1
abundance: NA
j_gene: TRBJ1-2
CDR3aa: CASSLELAGGVLGYGYTF
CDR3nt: TGTGCCAGCAGCTTAGAATTGGCAGGGGGCGTCCTAGGCTATGGCTACACCTTC

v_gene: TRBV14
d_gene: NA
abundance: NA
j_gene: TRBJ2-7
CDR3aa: CASSGLGSYEQYF
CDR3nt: TGTGCCAGCAGCGGACTTGGATCCTACGAGCAGTACTTC

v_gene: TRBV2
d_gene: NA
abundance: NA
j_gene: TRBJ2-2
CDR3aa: CASDSSTYTGELFF
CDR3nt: TGTGCCAGCGACAGCTCAACTTACACCGGGGAGCTGTTTTTT

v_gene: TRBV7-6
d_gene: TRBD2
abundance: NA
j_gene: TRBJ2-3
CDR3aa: CASSLGGGTSGTDTQYF
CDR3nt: TGTGCCAGCAGCTTAGGTGGTGGGACTAGCGGCACAGATACGCAGTATTTT

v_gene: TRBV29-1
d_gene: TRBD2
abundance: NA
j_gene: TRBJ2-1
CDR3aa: CSVDPLAGAYNEQFF
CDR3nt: TGCAGCGTTGATCCACTAGCGGGAGCCTACAATGAGCAGTTCTTC

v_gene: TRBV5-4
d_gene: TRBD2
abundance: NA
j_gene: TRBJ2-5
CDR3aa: CASSSGLAGGQETQYF
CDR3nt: TGTGCCAGCAGCTCAGGACTAGCGGGGGGTCAAGAGACCCAGTACTTC

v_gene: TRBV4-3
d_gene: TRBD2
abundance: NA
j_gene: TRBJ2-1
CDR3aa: CASSQDLLAGNEQFF
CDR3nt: TGCGCCAGCAGCCAAGACCTTCTAGCGGGGAATGAGCAGTTCTTC

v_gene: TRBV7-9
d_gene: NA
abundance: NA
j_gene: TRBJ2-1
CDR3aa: CASSLDRIGNEQFF
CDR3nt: TGTGCCAGCAGCCTAGACAGGATCGGCAATGAGCAGTTCTTC

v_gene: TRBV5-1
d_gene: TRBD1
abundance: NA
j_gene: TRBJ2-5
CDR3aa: CASRTYDREETQYF
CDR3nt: TGCGCCAGCAGGACCTATGACAGGGAAGAGACCCAGTACTTC

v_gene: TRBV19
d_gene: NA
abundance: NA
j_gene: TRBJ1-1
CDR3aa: CASSISANGEGTEAFF
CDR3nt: TGTGCCAGTAGTATTAGCGCAAACGGAGAGGGCACTGAAGCTTTCTTT

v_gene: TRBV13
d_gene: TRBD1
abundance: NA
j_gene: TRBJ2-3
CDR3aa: CASSLGQGASNTQYF
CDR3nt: TGTGCCAGCAGCTTAGGACAGGGGGCTTCAAATACGCAGTATTTT

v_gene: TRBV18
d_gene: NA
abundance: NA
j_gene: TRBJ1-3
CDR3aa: CASSAPGHFSGNTIYF
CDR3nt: TGTGCCAGCTCAGCACCGGGACACTTCTCTGGAAACACCATATATTTT

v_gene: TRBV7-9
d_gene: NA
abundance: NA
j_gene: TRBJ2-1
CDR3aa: CASSPDREQFF
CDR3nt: TGTGCCAGCAGCCCAGACAGAGAGCAGTTCTTC

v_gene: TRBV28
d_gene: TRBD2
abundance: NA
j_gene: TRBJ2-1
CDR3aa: CASSMLAGGPIYNEQFF
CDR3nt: TGTGCCAGCAGTATGCTAGCGGGAGGGCCTATCTACAATGAGCAGTTCTTC

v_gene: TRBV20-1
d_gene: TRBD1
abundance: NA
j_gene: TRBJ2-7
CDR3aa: CSAGDSYEQYF
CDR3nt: TGCAGTGCTGGGGACAGCTACGAGCAGTACTTC

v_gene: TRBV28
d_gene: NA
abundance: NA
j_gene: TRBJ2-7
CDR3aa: CASSSPASSGSKGEQYF
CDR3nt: TGTGCCAGCAGTTCCCCGGCCAGTAGCGGTTCGAAGGGGGAGCAGTACTTC

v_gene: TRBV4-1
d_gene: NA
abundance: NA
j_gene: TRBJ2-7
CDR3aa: CASRLDEGTGGEAREQYF
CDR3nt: TGCGCCAGCCGCTTAGACGAGGGAACAGGGGGGGAAGCGCGAGAGCAGTACTTC

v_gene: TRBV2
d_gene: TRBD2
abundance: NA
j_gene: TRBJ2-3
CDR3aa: CASSDTAGATDTQYF
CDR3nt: TGTGCCAGCAGTGATACAGCGGGGGCCACAGATACGCAGTATTTT

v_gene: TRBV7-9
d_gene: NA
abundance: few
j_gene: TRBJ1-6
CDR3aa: CASSLSDRGSPLHF
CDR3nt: TGTGCCAGCAGCTTATCGGATAGAGGTTCACCCCTCCACTTT

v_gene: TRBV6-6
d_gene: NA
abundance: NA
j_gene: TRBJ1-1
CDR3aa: CAGRGGNTEAFF
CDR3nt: TGTGCCGGCAGAGGGGGGAACACTGAAGCTTTCTTT

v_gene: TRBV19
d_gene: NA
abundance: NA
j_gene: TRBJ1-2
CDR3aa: CASSREANYGYTF
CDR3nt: TGTGCCAGTAGCCGGGAAGCTAACTATGGCTACACCTTC

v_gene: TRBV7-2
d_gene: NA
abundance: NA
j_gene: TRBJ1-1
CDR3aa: CASSTSGGPPLNTEAFF
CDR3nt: TGTGCCAGCAGCACCTCGGGGGGGCCTCCATTGAACACTGAAGCTTTCTTT

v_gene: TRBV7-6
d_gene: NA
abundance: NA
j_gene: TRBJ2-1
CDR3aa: CASSLRRDSEQFF
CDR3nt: TGTGCCAGCAGCTTACGGCGGGATAGTGAGCAGTTCTTC

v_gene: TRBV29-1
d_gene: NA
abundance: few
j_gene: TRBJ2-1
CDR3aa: CSVVGSPLGSYNEQFF
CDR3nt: TGCAGCGTTGTGGGGAGTCCCCTTGGCTCCTACAATGAGCAGTTCTTC

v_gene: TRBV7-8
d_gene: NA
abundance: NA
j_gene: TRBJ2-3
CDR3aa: CASSFLAESTDTQYF
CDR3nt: TGTGCCAGCAGCTTTTTAGCGGAAAGCACAGATACGCAGTATTTT

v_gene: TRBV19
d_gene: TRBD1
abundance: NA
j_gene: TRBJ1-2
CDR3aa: CAAWDRTNYGYTF
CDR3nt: TGTGCCGCCTGGGACAGAACTAACTATGGCTACACCTTC

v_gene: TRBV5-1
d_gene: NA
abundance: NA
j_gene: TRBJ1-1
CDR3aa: CASSREGEKAFF
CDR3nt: TGCGCCAGCAGTCGTGAGGGAGAGAAAGCTTTCTTT

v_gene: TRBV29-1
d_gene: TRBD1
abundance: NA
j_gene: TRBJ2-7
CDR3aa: CSVEGQGAVSYEQYF
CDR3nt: TGCAGCGTTGAAGGACAGGGGGCTGTTTCCTACGAGCAGTACTTC

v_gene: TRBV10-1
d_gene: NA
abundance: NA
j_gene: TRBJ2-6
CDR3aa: CASSDGAGANVLTF
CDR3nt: TGCGCCAGCAGTGACGGGGCTGGGGCCAACGTCCTGACTTTC

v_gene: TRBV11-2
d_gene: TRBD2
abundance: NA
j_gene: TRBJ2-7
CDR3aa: CASSLDGGTSYEQYF
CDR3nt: TGTGCCAGCAGCTTAGACGGGGGGACTTCCTACGAGCAGTACTTC

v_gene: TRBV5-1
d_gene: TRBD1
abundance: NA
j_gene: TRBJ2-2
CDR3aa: CASSFGQGALAGELFF
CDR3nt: TGCGCCAGCAGTTTCGGACAGGGGGCATTGGCCGGGGAGCTGTTTTTT

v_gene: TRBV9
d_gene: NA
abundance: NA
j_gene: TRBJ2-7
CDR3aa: CASSSTGSSGYEQYF
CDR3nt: TGTGCCAGCAGCTCAACAGGGTCCAGTGGCTACGAGCAGTACTTC